The rows below give T cell receptor beta chains drawn from one sample of a study of T cell responses to AZD1222 COVID-19 vaccine. Method: immunoSEQ multiplex PCR; TCRdb's copy keeps in-frame clones and lacks some. The sample lists around 70,000 clones, about nine tenths seen once, with about 2.5% in the top ten. This specimen consisted of peripheral blood, obtained on day 0 of AZD1222 vaccination. Receptors originate from an adult in good health. The CDR3 runs from the conserved cysteine through the conserved F or W. A D gene is named only where the DNA matches it firmly. Expanded clones are given a class, and other clones once, few, many or no size at all.

d_call	clone_size	v_call	j_call	cdr3_length	cdr3_nt	cdr3_aa
.	once	TRBV2	TRBJ1-1	12	TGTGCCAGCAGTCAAGGACCCCCCCGAGCTTTCTTT	CASSQGPPRAFF
.	.	TRBV18	TRBJ2-2	18	TGTGCCAGCTCACCAAATGGACTAACCGTTGGGAGCACCGGGGAGCTGTTTTTT	CASSPNGLTVGSTGELFF
.	.	TRBV30	TRBJ1-5	13	TGTGCCTGGAGTGCGACCAGCAATCAGCCCCAGCATTTT	CAWSATSNQPQHF
.	.	TRBV5-1	TRBJ2-2	16	TGCGCCAGCAGCTTGGTGGTTACATCGTCGGCCCGGGAGCTGTTTTTT	CASSLVVTSSARELFF
TRBD2	.	TRBV4-1	TRBJ2-5	15	TGCGCCAGCAGCCAAGTACTAGCGGGAGACGAGACCCAGTACTTC	CASSQVLAGDETQYF
TRBD1	few	TRBV5-5	TRBJ1-1	15	TGTGCCAGCAGATGGGCTGACAGGGGTGACACTGAAGCTTTCTTT	CASRWADRGDTEAFF
.	.	TRBV19	TRBJ2-1	16	TGTGCCAGTAGTAGGCGTGAGGGACCGCCCGCTTCGGAGCAGTTCTTC	CASSRREGPPASEQFF
.	.	TRBV28	TRBJ2-3	16	TGTGCCAGCAGTTTCGCTGCAGGGATCCTCACAGATACGCAGTATTTT	CASSFAAGILTDTQYF
TRBD1	.	TRBV6-5	TRBJ2-7	15	TGTGCCATCCGGTGGGGACAGGGGAAGGCCCACGAGCAGTACTTC	CAIRWGQGKAHEQYF
TRBD1	.	TRBV6-5	TRBJ1-2	14	TGTGCCAGCAGTCGGGACAGGGCGGCCTATGGCTACACCTTC	CASSRDRAAYGYTF
TRBD1	.	TRBV28	TRBJ1-1	15	TGTGCCAGCAGTCTGACAGGGGGCAGGCACACTGAAGCTTTCTTT	CASSLTGGRHTEAFF
TRBD1	.	TRBV9	TRBJ1-4	15	TGTGCCAGCAGCTACCGGGGACAGGGGAATGAAAAACTGTTTTTT	CASSYRGQGNEKLFF
.	.	TRBV28	TRBJ1-1	12	TGTGCCAGCAGTCAACAGGACTCGGGGGCTTTCTTT	CASSQQDSGAFF
.	.	TRBV15	TRBJ1-5	14	TGTGCCACCAGCAGAGATTGGGGGTCGGAGCCCCAGCATTTT	CATSRDWGSEPQHF
TRBD1	.	TRBV27	TRBJ1-1	15	TGTGCCAGCAGTCCCGACGACAGGGGAGGCGCTGAAGCTTTCTTT	CASSPDDRGGAEAFF
.	.	TRBV7-3	TRBJ2-2	14	TGTGCCAGCAGTTCAGGGGTAAACACCGGGGAGCTGTTTTTT	CASSSGVNTGELFF
TRBD1	.	TRBV10-3	TRBJ2-1	15	TGTGCCATCAGTGACCCGGGACAGGCCCCCGGTGAGCAGTTCTTC	CAISDPGQAPGEQFF
TRBD2	.	TRBV10-3	TRBJ2-3	15	TGTGCCACCCTGACAAGCGGGGGAGACACAGATACGCAGTATTTT	CATLTSGGDTDTQYF
.	.	TRBV6-6	TRBJ1-5	13	TGTGCCAGCAGTGCCCAGGGGAATCAGCCCCAGCATTTT	CASSAQGNQPQHF
TRBD2	.	TRBV7-2	TRBJ2-7	16	TGTGCCAGCAGCTTAGCACAGCGGGGGAAACCCTACGAGCAGTACTTC	CASSLAQRGKPYEQYF
.	.	TRBV27	TRBJ2-7	13	TGTGCCAGCAGTTGGTCGGCCAGTGGGGCGGTGGACTTC	CASSWSASGAVDF
TRBD1	.	TRBV11-2	TRBJ1-6	15	TGTGCCAGCAGCTTAGATCAGGGGGATAATTCACCCCTCCACTTT	CASSLDQGDNSPLHF
.	.	TRBV6-5	TRBJ2-2	15	TGTGCCAGCAGCTGGGACATCCTTGGCACCGGGGAGCTGTTTTTT	CASSWDILGTGELFF
.	.	TRBV6-2/TRBV6-3	TRBJ2-5	13	TGTGCCAGCAGTAACAGCGGTCTCGAGACCCAGTACTTC	CASSNSGLETQYF
TRBD1	.	TRBV4-3	TRBJ1-1	15	TGCGCCAGCAGCCAAGATAGGGGGCTTTACACTGAAGCTTTCTTT	CASSQDRGLYTEAFF
.	once	TRBV28	TRBJ2-7	13	TGTGCCAGCAGTTGGCAGGGGACTCCCGAGCAGTACTTC	CASSWQGTPEQYF
.	.	TRBV11-3	TRBJ2-7	13	TGTGCCAGCAGCTTATTCGACAGCTACGAGCAGTACTTC	CASSLFDSYEQYF
.	.	TRBV19	TRBJ1-2	12	TGTGCCAGTAGTCAGGCTAACTATGGCTACACCTTC	CASSQANYGYTF
TRBD2	.	TRBV7-3	TRBJ2-1	12	TGTGCCAGCACTACCCCCCCGGGAGGGCTTTTCTTC	CASTTPPGGLFF
.	.	TRBV19	TRBJ1-3	15	TGTGCCAGTACTCCCCCGGGGCTCGGCCGGAACACCATATATTTT	CASTPPGLGRNTIYF
.	.	TRBV6-5	TRBJ1-2	13	TGTGCCAGCAGAAGGGGAACTAACTATGGCTACACCTTC	CASRRGTNYGYTF
TRBD1	.	TRBV6-6	TRBJ1-4	14	TGTGCCAGCAGTCTCGGACAGGGTGATGAAAAACTGTTTTTT	CASSLGQGDEKLFF
.	once	TRBV5-4	TRBJ1-2	13	TGTGCCAGCAGCTTGGGGGGTAGAGATGGCTACACCTTC	CASSLGGRDGYTF
TRBD2	medium-sized	TRBV19	TRBJ2-1	15	TGTGCCAGTAGTATGACTAGCGGGAACTACAATGAGCAGTTCTTC	CASSMTSGNYNEQFF
TRBD1	.	TRBV29-1	TRBJ1-1	11	TGCAGCGCGCGACAGGGTGTTGAAGCTTTCTTT	CSARQGVEAFF
TRBD2	.	TRBV10-1	TRBJ2-2	17	TGCGCCAGCAGTGAGTCTGTGAGCGGGAGAGACACCGGGGAGCTGTTTTTT	CASSESVSGRDTGELFF
TRBD1	.	TRBV3-1/TRBV3-2	TRBJ1-6	16	TGTGCCAGCAGCCGCTCCCCGGGACAGGGGGATTCACCCCTCCACTTT	CASSRSPGQGDSPLHF
.	.	TRBV7-8	TRBJ2-3	14	TGTGCCAGCAGCCCCGGGACTTCGCGAGATACGCAGTATTTT	CASSPGTSRDTQYF
TRBD1	.	TRBV7-2	TRBJ2-1	16	TGTGCCAGCAGCCTCGATGCAGGACAGGGGTTAAATGAGCAGTTCTTC	CASSLDAGQGLNEQFF
.	.	TRBV19	TRBJ1-5	15	TGTGCCAGTACAAGGGGACCCGTAGAGGGTCAGCCCCAGCATTTT	CASTRGPVEGQPQHF